The 21 T cell receptor beta chains in this list originate from one sample, sequenced in a study of blood T cell repertoires in COVID-19. The protocol was immunoSEQ multiplex PCR, while the TCRdb copy is restricted to in-frame clones and leaves out a portion. The table records roughly 200,000 clones, roughly 83% of them present only once. Sample: peripheral blood. These receptors were obtained from a woman between 40 and 55 years old with COVID-19, enrolled during active disease.

The chain couples TRBV3-1 (or the pseudogene TRBV3-2) to TRBJ2-1; 16 nucleotides match TRBD2. V was clipped by 4 bases and J by 10 bases; unmatched bases: 7. The germline V gene encodes CDR1 LGHDT and CDR2 YNNKEL (reference sequence). There are 16 residues in the CDR3. The CDR3 sequence: CASSPYQGLAGGEQFF. CDR3 DNA: TGTGCCAGCAGCCCTTACCAGGGACTAGCGGGAGGGGAGCAGTTCTTC.

The V gene is TRBV5-1, the J gene TRBJ2-2; D unclear. This CDR3 has 15 amino acids. The ends were cut back, 2 bases at V and 0 bases at J, with 8 bases in the middle. In germline, CDR1 is SGHRS, CDR2 YFSETQ. The CDR3, as DNA: TGCGCCAGCAGCTTAAGGAGCTCGAACACCGGGGAGCTGTTTTTT. Its protein product is CASSLRSSNTGELFF.

This rearrangement joins TRBV4-2 to TRBJ2-3, with 10 positions matching TRBD2. Trimming cost V 0 bases and J 3 bases; bases outside gene matches: 9. CDR3 length equals 18 residues. The germline gives CDR1 LGHNA, CDR2 YNFKEQ. The CDR3 sequence is CASSQDLGASGGTDTQYF. For the CDR3, the DNA is TGTGCCAGCAGCCAAGACTTAGGGGCTAGCGGGGGAACAGATACGCAGTATTTT.

The gene calls are TRBV5-1 and TRBJ1-5, with no clear D. V gave up 1 base and J gave up 2 bases, with 16 bases separating them. The CDR3 runs to 17 residues. Looked up from germline, CDR1 is SGHRS and CDR2 is YFSETQ. The CDR3 here is CASSLLAPPGGNQPQHF. As DNA, the CDR3 is TGCGCCAGCAGCTTGTTGGCCCCCCCCGGGGGCAATCAGCCCCAGCATTTT.

The CDR3 DNA follows: TGTGCCAGCTCACCGGGGGCGGGCAACACTGAAGCTTTCTTT. This codes for CASSPGAGNTEAFF. The chain uses TRBV18 and TRBJ1-1, with D possibly matching TRBD1 (6 bases). V was cut by 3 bases and J by 2 bases, with 10 bases left in between. This CDR3 has 14 amino acids. CDR1 is KGHSH and CDR2 is LQKENI in the germline V gene. Full variable domain (rest looked up from reference TRBV18 and TRBJ1-1): NAGVMQNPRHLVRRRGQEARLRCSPMKGHSHVYWYRQLPEEGLKFMVYLQKENIIDESGMPKERFSAEFPKEGPSILRIQQVVRGDSAAYFCASSPGAGNTEAFFGQGTRLTVV.

This chain connects TRBV7-3 to TRBJ2-1; 8 bases match TRBD2. The germline V gene has CDR1 SGHTA and CDR2 FQGTGA. V lost 2 bases and J lost 7; bases outside the gene matches: 10. The CDR3 length is 16 residues. The chain's CDR3 is CASSLGVSGVGNEQFF. CDR3 in DNA: TGTGCCAGCAGCTTAGGGGTTAGCGGGGTAGGAAATGAGCAGTTCTTC. The full variable domain, with the rest looked up from reference TRBV7-3 and TRBJ2-1, is GAGVSQTPSNKVTEKGKYVELRCDPISGHTALYWYRQSLGQGPEFLIYFQGTGAADDSGLPNDRFFAVRPEGSVSTLKIQRTERGDSAVYLCASSLGVSGVGNEQFFGPGTRLTVL.

This chain connects TRBV5-6 to TRBJ2-3; D gene uncertain. Trimming pared 2 bases from V and 6 bases from J, leaving 10 bases between. Per the germline V gene, CDR1 is SGHDT and CDR2 is YYEEEE. This CDR3 is 13 amino acids long. The CDR3 bases are TGTGCCAGCAGCTTCAATCCGGAGGATACGCAGTATTTT. Protein: CASSFNPEDTQYF.

About this clone itself: Sequence at one end of the junction differs from germline and may be a read error. The chain joins TRBV12-3 or TRBV12-4 to TRBJ2-3, with a possible D match to TRBD2 (6 bases). The CDR3 totals 13 residues. Here the CDR3 DNA reads TGTGCCAGCTCCTTGGGGGGATGGGATACACAGTATTTT. Residues: CASSLGGWDTQYF.

The gene calls are TRBV10-3 and TRBJ2-7; TRBD2 matches 9 bases. Germline-derived CDR1 and CDR2 are ENHRY and SYGVKD. This CDR3 is 15 amino acids long. With 4 bases clipped from V and 5 bases from J, the junction kept 9 bases outside the gene matches. The CDR3 DNA sequence: TGTGCCATCAGTGCGACCGGGACTAGCACGAACGAGCAGTACTTC. Protein product: CAISATGTSTNEQYF.

This chain uses TRBV20-1 with TRBJ1-2; 12 positions agree with TRBD1. The CDR3 contains 13 residues. Germline V gene sequence: CDR1 DFQATT, CDR2 SNEGSKA (reference sequence). The ends lost 6 bases at V and 8 bases at J; junction bases unmatched: 7. The chain's CDR3 is CSASGTGGNGYTF. DNA of the CDR3: TGCAGTGCGAGTGGGACAGGGGGCAACGGCTACACCTTC.

The chain uses TRBV7-2 and TRBJ1-5, with 8 bases matching TRBD1. The CDR3 consists of 14 residues. In germline, CDR1 is SGHTA, CDR2 FQGNSA. The junction had 2 bases not matched to a gene; V was cut back by 2 bases and J by 5 bases. DNA of the CDR3: TGTGCCAGCAGCTTACAGGGGGCGGATCAGCCCCAGCATTTT. Protein: CASSLQGADQPQHF.

This clone was detected once. The V and J genes are TRBV5-8 and TRBJ1-1; D ambiguous. The germline V and J ends were trimmed by 0 bases and 6 bases, with 9 bases remaining between them. The germline gives CDR1 SGHTS, CDR2 YDEGEE. The CDR3 spans 13 residues. The CDR3 is CASSLVVVAEAFF. In DNA form, the CDR3 reads TGTGCCAGCAGCTTGGTAGTAGTGGCTGAAGCTTTCTTT.

This rearrangement joins TRBV19 to TRBJ1-5; D gene unclear. Trimming took off 4 bases at V and 0 bases at J, with 7 bases between the two ends. Germline CDR1 reads LNHDA; CDR2 reads SQIVND (reference sequence). This CDR3 has 14 residues. CDR3: CASSKTYSNQPQHF. In nucleotides, the CDR3 is TGTGCCAGTAGTAAAACATATAGCAATCAGCCCCAGCATTTT.

The chain is built from TRBV11-2 and TRBJ2-3, with a tentative D call TRBD2 (5 bases). Germline assignment: CDR1 SGHAT and CDR2 FQNNGV. Trimming pared 0 bases from V and 5 bases from J, leaving 12 bases between. The CDR3 contains 15 residues. The CDR3 is CASSLDSALGDTQYF. The CDR3 bases are TGTGCCAGCAGCTTAGATAGCGCGCTCGGAGATACGCAGTATTTT.

The gene calls are TRBV7-2 and TRBJ1-6; D remains ambiguous. CDR3 length: 13 residues. The V gene's germline CDR1 is SGHTA and CDR2 FQGNSA. V lost 1 base and J lost 10, with 8 bases in between. CDR3 sequence: CASSLVWLSPLHF. The CDR3 coding sequence is TGTGCCAGCAGCTTAGTCTGGCTGTCACCCCTCCACTTT.

V usage is TRBV6-5 and J usage is TRBJ1-4; D is uncertain. From germline, CDR1 is MNHEY and CDR2 SVGAGI. This CDR3 spans 15 amino acids. With 6 bases removed from V and 0 bases from J, the gap between germline ends came to 11 bases. The CDR3 DNA is TGTGCCAGCAGGCACAGCATTGCAACTAATGAAAAACTGTTTTTT. It yields the protein CASRHSIATNEKLFF.

This chain connects TRBV10-2 to TRBJ2-4, with 11 positions matching TRBD2. This CDR3 comprises 13 residues. J lost 4 bases, V lost 8 bases, and 1 base had no gene match. Germline CDR1 WSHSY, CDR2 SAAADI. CDR3 sequence (DNA): TGCGCCAGCGGGACTAGCGGAAAAAACATTCAGTACTTC. This codes for CASGTSGKNIQYF.

CDR3 in DNA: TGCGCCAGCAGCTTGGACTTGAGCTCCTACAATGAGCAGTTCTTC. The encoded protein is CASSLDLSSYNEQFF. The chain is built from TRBV5-1 and TRBJ2-1, with D hard to call. Per the germline V gene, CDR1 is SGHRS and CDR2 is YFSETQ. This CDR3 is built from 15 residues. Trimming took 0 bases from V and 0 from J, leaving 7 bases between them.

The V and J genes are TRBV30 and TRBJ1-4, with 7 bases identical to TRBD1. Germline V lookup: CDR1 GTSNPN, CDR2 SVGIG (reference sequence). The ends lost 5 bases at V and 6 bases at J; junction bases unmatched: 3. The CDR3 contains 12 residues. CDR3 region: CAWHTGDEKLFF. As DNA, the CDR3 is TGTGCCTGGCACACAGGGGATGAAAAACTGTTTTTT.

This clone has just one count. V usage is TRBV19 and J usage is TRBJ1-2, with D tentatively TRBD1 (5 bases). The CDR3 is 16 residues long. V lost 0 bases to trimming and J lost 4 bases, with 15 bases between them. Germline CDR1 is LNHDA and CDR2 is SQIVND (reference sequence). The CDR3, as DNA: TGTGCCAGTAGTATAGATCCGCTCAGGGCTTCCTATGGCTACACCTTC. It codes for CASSIDPLRASYGYTF.

The rearrangement links TRBV30 to TRBJ2-7, with 8 bases fitting TRBD1. Germline CDR1 reads GTSNPN; CDR2 reads SVGIG (reference sequence). The CDR3 loop spans 12 amino acids. The V segment lost 7 bases and the J segment 2 bases; nucleotides outside the gene matches: 4. The CDR3 DNA follows: TGTGCCTTAGGACAGGGACCCTACGAGCAGTACTTC. It specifies CALGQGPYEQYF.